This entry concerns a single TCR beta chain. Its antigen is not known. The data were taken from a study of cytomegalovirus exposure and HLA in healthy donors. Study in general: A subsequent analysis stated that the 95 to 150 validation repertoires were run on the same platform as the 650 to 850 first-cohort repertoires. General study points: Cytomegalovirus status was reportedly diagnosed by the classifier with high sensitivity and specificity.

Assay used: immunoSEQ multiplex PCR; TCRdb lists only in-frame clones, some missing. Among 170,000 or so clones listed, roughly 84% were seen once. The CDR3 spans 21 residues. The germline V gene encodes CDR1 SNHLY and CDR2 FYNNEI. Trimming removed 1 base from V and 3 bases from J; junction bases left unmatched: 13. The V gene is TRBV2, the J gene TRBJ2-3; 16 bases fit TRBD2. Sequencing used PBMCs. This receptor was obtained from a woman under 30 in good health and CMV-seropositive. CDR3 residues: CASSEVPGLAGGRGYTDTQYF. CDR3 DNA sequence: TGTGCCAGCAGTGAAGTCCCGGGACTAGCGGGGGGGCGAGGTTATACAGATACGCAGTATTTT. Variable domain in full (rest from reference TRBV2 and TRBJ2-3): EPEVTQTPSHQVTQMGQEVILRCVPISNHLYFYWYRQILGQKVEFLVSFYNNEISEKSEIFDDQFSVERPDGSNFTLKIRSTKLEDSAMYFCASSEVPGLAGGRGYTDTQYFGPGTRLTVL.